The 26 T cell receptor beta chains reported below all come from one sample, sequenced in a study of CD8 T cells in Susac syndrome. The authors reverse transcribed roughly 0.5 to 1 ug RNA with random hexamers. From the immunoSEQ multiplex PCR reads, TCRdb called clonotypes with MiXCR, one entry per CDR3 protein. The repertoire has about 140,000 distinct CDR3 sequences, approximately 96% of them found once; the top ten carry 0.075% to 0.09%. Sequenced input: CD4+ T cells from PBMCs. The receptors were gathered from a human donor with Susac syndrome.

The CDR3 DNA is TGCAGTGCTACGAGAAGCACAGATACGCAGTATTTT. It specifies CSATRSTDTQYF. This sequence joins TRBV20-1 and TRBJ2-3; D gene uncertain. V lost 4 bases, J lost 0 bases, and 5 bases lay in between. The CDR3 extends over 12 amino acids. Germline assignment: CDR1 DFQATT and CDR2 SNEGSKA (reference sequence).

This chain joins TRBV24-1 and TRBJ2-1, with unresolved D. Germline V CDR1 and CDR2: KGHDR, SFDVKD. The V and J ends lost 3 bases and 3 bases respectively, with 5 bases between them. This CDR3 contains 13 residues. The chain's CDR3 is CATSDTDYNEQFF. For the CDR3, the DNA is TGTGCCACCAGTGATACTGACTACAATGAGCAGTTCTTC.

CDR3 nucleotide sequence: TGTGCCAGCAGCTTGGCCCAGACCGGGGATGAGCAGTTCTTC. Amino acids: CASSLAQTGDEQFF. This chain connects TRBV5-4 to TRBJ2-1; D is possibly TRBD2 (5 bases). The CDR3 has 14 amino acids. CDR1 is SGHNT and CDR2 is YYREEE in the germline V gene (reference sequence). V was clipped by 0 bases and J by 8 bases, with 12 bases between them.

The gene calls are TRBV20-1 and TRBJ2-7; D remains unclear. The CDR3 totals 12 residues. Germline V gene sequence: CDR1 DFQATT, CDR2 SNEGSKA (reference sequence). The V end lost 6 bases, the J end lost 3 bases, and 12 bases lay between the germline ends. CDR3 sequence: CSAGKVGYEQYF. As DNA, the CDR3 is TGCAGTGCGGGGAAAGTCGGCTACGAGCAGTACTTC.

The J gene is TRBJ2-7, the V gene TRBV5-1; 8 bases map to TRBD1. This CDR3 is 14 amino acids long. CDR1 and CDR2 from the germline V gene are SGHRS and YFSETQ. The V and J ends lost 4 bases and 1 base, in that order; junction bases with no gene match: 4. For the CDR3, the DNA is TGCGCCAGCAGCAAATGGACAGGGTCCTACGAGCAGTACTTC. It translates to CASSKWTGSYEQYF.

This chain links TRBV6-2 or TRBV6-3 with TRBJ2-7; 13 positions match TRBD2. V lost 5 bases, J lost 7 bases, and 8 bases stayed unmatched. Germline V gene lookup returns CDR1 MNHEY and CDR2 SVGEGT. The CDR3 extends over 15 amino acids. The CDR3 loop reads CASSLPLAGGGEQYF. DNA of the CDR3: TGTGCCAGCAGTCTCCCACTAGCGGGAGGGGGAGAGCAGTACTTC.

The CDR3 is CASSPRLAGMEQYF. The CDR3 region has the DNA TGTGCCAGCAGCCCCCGACTAGCGGGAATGGAGCAGTACTTC. This chain uses TRBV9 with TRBJ2-7; 11 bases agree with TRBD2. Unmatched junction bases numbered 7, after V lost 4 bases and J lost 7 bases. This CDR3 region has 14 residues. Germline CDR1 SGDLS, CDR2 YYNGEE.

CDR3 residues: CATSTRTNTEAFF. The CDR3 bases are TGTGCCACCAGCACACGAACAAACACTGAAGCTTTCTTT. The J gene is TRBJ1-1, the V gene TRBV15; D gene uncertain. Germline CDR1 reads LNHNV; CDR2 reads YYDKDF (reference sequence). Trimming pared 4 bases from V and 2 bases from J, leaving 8 bases between. The CDR3 is made up of 13 amino acids.

The J gene is TRBJ1-1, the V gene TRBV20-1; 8 bases line up with TRBD1. From germline, CDR1 is DFQATT and CDR2 SNEGSKA (reference sequence). V gave up 3 bases and J gave up 6 bases; unmatched junction bases: 12. CDR3 size: 15 residues. The CDR3 sequence: CSASRGQGAGAEAFF. The CDR3, as DNA: TGCAGTGCTAGCAGGGGGCAAGGGGCTGGGGCTGAAGCTTTCTTT.

The V gene is TRBV29-1, the J gene TRBJ1-1, with TRBD1 matching over 7 bases. The CDR3 is made up of 13 amino acids. The V and J ends lost 1 base and 6 bases, in that order; junction bases with no gene match: 5. Germline CDR1 and CDR2: SQVTM and ANQGSEA. CDR3 bases: TGCAGCGTTGAAGGAGGGGGCGTCTCTGAAGCTTTCTTT. Amino acid sequence: CSVEGGGVSEAFF.

This chain uses TRBV28 with TRBJ2-1, with 7 nucleotides matching TRBD1. Germline CDR1 MDHEN, CDR2 SYDVKM. J lost 6 bases, V lost 6 bases, and 5 bases had no gene match. The CDR3 has 13 amino acids. CDR3: CASRPTGVNEQFF. The CDR3, as DNA: TGTGCCAGCAGACCAACAGGGGTCAATGAGCAGTTCTTC.

This sequence joins TRBV15 and TRBJ2-3; D not resolved. Trimming stripped 1 base from V and 2 bases from J, with 10 bases between. Germline V gives CDR1 LNHNV, CDR2 YYDKDF (reference sequence). This CDR3 contains 15 residues. CDR3 in DNA: TGTGCCACCAGCAGAGGCAGCCTGAACACAGATACGCAGTATTTT. Its protein is CATSRGSLNTDTQYF. The variable domain in full, with the rest retrieved from reference TRBV15 and TRBJ2-3, is DAMVIQNPRYQVTQFGKPVTLSCSQTLNHNVMYWYQQKSSQAPKLLFHYYDKDFNNEADTPDNFQSRRPNTSFCFLDIRSPGLGDTAMYLCATSRGSLNTDTQYFGPGTRLTVL.

The chain recombines TRBV6-1 with TRBJ2-2; D is perhaps TRBD2 (7 bases). The CDR3 spans 14 residues. Trimming took 6 bases from V and 6 from J, leaving 14 bases between them. Germline loops: CDR1 MNHNS, CDR2 SASEGT. The CDR3 DNA is TGTGCCAGCAGGGGGGGGCATAACGCCGGGGAGCTGTTTTTT. It translates to CASRGGHNAGELFF.

The rearrangement uses TRBV21-1 and TRBJ2-7; the D call of TRBD1 is as the table states it, not checked on the DNA. TRBV21-1 is a documented pseudogene. The CDR3 has 14 amino acids. CDR3 sequence (DNA): TGTGCCAGCAGCAAAGACAGGTCCACCTACGAGCAGTACTTC. It is translated as CASSKDRSTYEQYF.

The rearrangement links TRBV20-1 to TRBJ2-7; D call uncertain. This CDR3 spans 11 amino acids. Germline-derived CDR1 and CDR2 are DFQATT and SNEGSKA (reference sequence). V was shortened by 3 bases and J by 4 bases, with 7 bases between the two germline ends. This chain's CDR3 is CSARTGYEQYF. As DNA, the CDR3 is TGCAGTGCTAGGACTGGGTACGAGCAGTACTTC.

This CDR3 is CATGTQLGGELFF. CDR3 sequence (DNA): TGTGCCACCGGGACGCAACTCGGCGGGGAGCTGTTTTTT. The genes are TRBV24-1 and TRBJ2-2; D could derive from TRBD1 or TRBD2 (5 bases each). The CDR3 length is 13 residues. CDR1 KGHDR and CDR2 SFDVKD come from the germline V gene. Trimming cost V 9 bases and J 7 bases, with 14 bases left between them.

The chain links TRBV5-1 to TRBJ2-6; TRBD1 matches at 7 bases. The V gene end was trimmed by 4 bases and the J gene end by 2 bases; junction bases not matched to a gene: 3. Germline V gene data show CDR1 as SGHRS and CDR2 as YFSETQ. The CDR3 length is 15 residues. The CDR3 reads CASSTQGAGANVLTF. In DNA, the CDR3 is TGCGCCAGCAGCACCCAGGGGGCTGGGGCCAACGTCCTGACTTTC.

Concerning this clonotype itself: A read error may account for a junction end that differs from germline. CDR3 residues: CASSLVSGQETQYF. The CDR3 nucleotides read TGTGCTAGCAGCTTAGTCTCGGGCCAAGAGACCCAGTACTTC. The rearrangement links TRBV7-7 to TRBJ2-5, with D hard to call. The CDR3 is 14 amino acids. Germline loops: CDR1 SSHAT, CDR2 FNYEAQ (reference sequence). Using reference TRBV7-7 and TRBJ2-5 for the parts outside the CDR3, the full variable domain is GAGVSQSPRYKVTKRGQDVTLRCDPISSHATLYWYQQALGQGPEFLTYFNYEAQPDKSGLPSDRFSAERPEGSISTLTIQRTEQRDSAMYRCASSLVSGQETQYFGPGTRLLVL.

The rearrangement joins TRBV5-1 to TRBJ1-2; TRBD1 might be the D (5 bases). The germline V and J ends were trimmed by 7 bases and 8 bases, with 18 bases remaining between them. Per the germline V gene, CDR1 is SGHRS and CDR2 is YFSETQ. The CDR3 length is 13 residues. CDR3 sequence (DNA): TGCGCCAGCTCTTGGGACCTATCCACGGGCTACACCTTC. This encodes CASSWDLSTGYTF.

The rearrangement links TRBV19 to TRBJ2-5; 8 bases agree with TRBD2. This CDR3 has 15 residues. V gave up 7 bases and J gave up 1 base; unmatched junction bases: 8. Germline values: CDR1 LNHDA, CDR2 SQIVND (reference sequence). In DNA form, the CDR3 reads TGTGCCAGTACCGAGGCGGGAGGAATCCAAGAGACCCAGTACTTC. Encoded protein: CASTEAGGIQETQYF. Combining the CDR3 with reference TRBV19 and TRBJ2-5 gives the whole variable domain DGGITQSPKYLFRKEGQNVTLSCEQNLNHDAMYWYRQDPGQGLRLIYYSQIVNDFQKGDIAEGYSVSREKKESFPLTVTSAQKNPTAFYLCASTEAGGIQETQYFGPGTRLLVL.

This sequence joins TRBV19 and TRBJ1-2; D is undetermined. V lost 9 bases and J 3 bases, leaving 20 bases between the germline ends. CDR3 length: 15 residues. Germline V CDR1 and CDR2: LNHDA, SQIVND (reference sequence). The CDR3 coding sequence is TGTGCCAGCAATCCCGGATCACAGACCCACTATGGCTACACCTTC. It encodes CASNPGSQTHYGYTF.

CDR3 coding DNA: TGTGCCAGTACCACTTCGGGACTAGCGGGAGACGTGAAATCTTCCGAGCAGTACTTC. Its protein is CASTTSGLAGDVKSSEQYF. The chain uses TRBV19 and TRBJ2-7; TRBD2 aligns across 14 bases. The germline CDR1 and CDR2 sequences are LNHDA and SQIVND (reference sequence). This CDR3 region has 19 residues. V was pared by 7 bases and J by 6 bases, with 20 bases of the junction left unmatched.

This chain uses TRBV12-3 or TRBV12-4 with TRBJ1-2, with D unclear. Trimming cost V 7 bases and J 5 bases, with 11 bases left between them. The length of the CDR3 is 12 residues. In DNA, the CDR3 is TGTGCCAGCACTATCGGGGAGTATGGCTACACCTTC. Amino acid sequence: CASTIGEYGYTF.

The rearrangement links TRBV24-1 to TRBJ2-1; TRBD1 is a possible D gene (5 bases). V was cut by 10 bases and J by 5 bases, with 11 bases left in between. There are 12 residues in the CDR3. Germline CDR1 and CDR2: KGHDR and SFDVKD. CDR3 protein: CATAGSHNEQFF. Written as DNA, the CDR3 is TGTGCCACTGCAGGGTCTCACAATGAGCAGTTCTTC.

The chain links TRBV27 to TRBJ2-1; D ambiguous. V lost 2 bases and J lost 5, with 7 bases in between. Looked up from germline, CDR1 is MNHEY and CDR2 is SMNVEV (reference sequence). The CDR3 is made up of 13 amino acids. The CDR3 loop reads CASSLNRHNEQFF. CDR3 sequence (DNA): TGTGCCAGCAGTTTAAACAGACACAATGAGCAGTTCTTC.

The CDR3 protein is CASSLLNEQFF. The CDR3 region has the DNA TGTGCCAGCAGCTTGCTAAATGAGCAGTTCTTC. The genes are TRBV12-3 or TRBV12-4 and TRBJ2-1; no clear D. The CDR3 is 11 residues long. Trimming shortened V by 6 bases and J by 7 bases, and 7 bases separated the two germline ends.